The 15 T cell receptor beta chains presented below share a single source sample, sequenced in a study of T cell responses to AZD1222 COVID-19 vaccine. Method: immunoSEQ multiplex PCR; TCRdb's copy keeps in-frame clones and lacks some. The repertoire holds some 190,000 clones, with approximately 91% as singletons. Source: peripheral blood, taken 28 days after the second AZD1222 dose. These receptors all stem from an adult who received the AZD1222 COVID-19 vaccine.

This clone was picked up a small number of times. V usage is TRBV6-5 and J usage is TRBJ1-2; D not resolved. CDR3 length: 15 amino acids. Germline lookup yields CDR1 MNHEY and CDR2 SVGAGI. V gave up 0 bases and J gave up 3 bases, with 11 bases separating them. The CDR3 region has the DNA TGTGCCAGCAGTTACTCGAGTACCAACCACTATGGCTACACCTTC. Protein: CASSYSSTNHYGYTF.

This clone occurred a few times. The V and J genes are TRBV5-4 and TRBJ2-1, with 7 bases lining up with TRBD2. Losses at the gene ends were 4 bases for V and 6 bases for J; bases not matched to a gene: 10. Per germline, CDR1 SGHNT and CDR2 YYREEE (reference sequence). The CDR3 spans 15 residues. CDR3 nucleotide sequence: TGTGCCAGCAGCACCGGCGGGGGACGATTCAATGAGCAGTTCTTC. The encoded protein is CASSTGGGRFNEQFF.

This sequence joins TRBV7-9 and TRBJ2-7; 7 nucleotides line up with TRBD1. CDR3 length equals 12 residues. Germline CDR1 and CDR2: SEHNR and FQNEAQ (reference sequence). The V and J ends lost 4 bases and 5 bases, in that order; junction bases with no gene match: 2. CDR3 coding DNA: TGTGCCAGCAGCTCGACAGGGAACGAGCAGTACTTC. This gives the protein CASSSTGNEQYF.

This chain uses TRBV7-2 with TRBJ1-5; D possibly corresponds to TRBD1 (6 bases). V was trimmed by 2 bases and J by 6 bases, leaving 14 bases between them. The length of the CDR3 is 15 residues. Per germline, CDR1 SGHTA and CDR2 FQGNSA. The CDR3 sequence: CASSLRGAEGQPQHF. In DNA, the CDR3 is TGTGCCAGCAGCTTAAGGGGGGCTGAAGGTCAGCCCCAGCATTTT. Full variable domain (remainder filled in from reference TRBV7-2 and TRBJ1-5): GAGVSQSPSNKVTEKGKDVELRCDPISGHTALYWYRQSLGQGLEFLIYFQGNSAPDKSGLPSDRFSAERTGGSVSTLTIQRTQQEDSAVYLCASSLRGAEGQPQHFGDGTRLSIL.

The chain links TRBV5-1 to TRBJ1-4; a weak D match, TRBD1 (5 bases). The germline V gene has CDR1 SGHRS and CDR2 YFSETQ. Trimming shortened V by 2 bases and J by 8 bases, and 13 bases separated the two germline ends. The CDR3 is made up of 14 amino acids. CDR3 sequence reads: CASSFLGGFEKLFF. DNA for the CDR3: TGCGCCAGCAGCTTTCTGGGGGGTTTCGAAAAACTGTTTTTT.

The chain joins TRBV7-2 to TRBJ2-6, with 8 positions matching TRBD1. V lost 2 bases, J lost 2 bases, and 5 bases stayed unmatched. The CDR3 is 17 residues long. Germline V gene sequence: CDR1 SGHTA, CDR2 FQGNSA. In DNA, the CDR3 is TGTGCCAGCAGCTTACAGGGGGCAGTCGCTGGGGCCAACGTCCTGACTTTC. This sequence encodes CASSLQGAVAGANVLTF.

V usage is TRBV2 and J usage is TRBJ2-2; 7 bases map to TRBD2. V gave up 7 bases and J gave up 3 bases; unmatched junction bases: 11. The CDR3 consists of 16 residues. CDR1 is SNHLY, CDR2 FYNNEI, per germline. CDR3 in DNA: TGTGCCAGCACCCCAGCGGGGCGCCCCGACACCGGGGAGCTGTTTTTT. Translation gives CASTPAGRPDTGELFF.

The CDR3 DNA reads as TGTGCCGGAGAAGGGGGTCAGCCCCAGCATTTT. This codes for CAGEGGQPQHF. The chain is built from TRBV11-3 and TRBJ1-5; a weak D match, TRBD1 (6 bases). The ends were cut back, 11 bases at V and 6 bases at J, with 11 bases in the middle. Germline V CDR1 and CDR2: SGHNT, YENEEA. The CDR3 runs 11 residues. The full variable domain, with the rest looked up from reference TRBV11-3 and TRBJ1-5, is EAGVVQSPRYKIIEKKQPVAFWCNPISGHNTLYWYLQNLGQGPELLIRYENEEAVDDSQLPKDRFSAERLKGVDSTLKIQPAELGDSAVYLCAGEGGQPQHFGDGTRLSIL.

The rearrangement joins TRBV4-1 to TRBJ2-7; no clear D gene. The germline V and J ends were trimmed by 0 bases and 6 bases, with 12 bases remaining between them. Germline V gene lookup returns CDR1 MGHRA and CDR2 YSYEKL. The CDR3 totals 14 residues. The CDR3 reads CASSQDPRGREQYF. CDR3 bases: TGCGCCAGCAGCCAAGATCCCCGAGGCCGCGAGCAGTACTTC.

This clone appeared once. The J gene is TRBJ2-2, the V gene TRBV19; 8 bases are shared with TRBD2. CDR3 size: 16 residues. V gave up 5 bases and J gave up 7 bases; unmatched junction bases: 12. The germline V gene encodes CDR1 LNHDA and CDR2 SQIVND (reference sequence). CDR3 sequence: CASSGGLVSVVGELFF. CDR3 nucleotide sequence: TGTGCCAGTAGTGGGGGACTAGTGTCGGTTGTCGGGGAGCTGTTTTTT.

Turning to this clone: An end of the junction differs from the germline gene, which may be a read error. The chain is built from TRBV7-8 and TRBJ2-2; 8 nucleotides agree with TRBD1. This CDR3 has 14 residues. Per the germline V gene, CDR1 is SGHVS and CDR2 is FQNEAQ. This chain's CDR3 is CACSRGHITGELFF. In nucleotides, the CDR3 is TGTGCCTGCAGCAGGGGGCATATTACCGGGGAGCTGTTTTTT.

The V and J genes are TRBV18 and TRBJ1-6, with D tentatively TRBD1 (6 bases). V lost 3 bases, J lost 6 bases, and 15 bases lay in between. The CDR3 covers 16 residues. The V gene's germline CDR1 is KGHSH and CDR2 LQKENI. The chain's CDR3 is CASSPDNGQTNSPLHF. The DNA for the CDR3 is TGTGCCAGCTCACCGGACAACGGACAGACTAATTCACCCCTCCACTTT.

Concerning this clone itself: The limits of the CDR3 on the DNA are not certain, so only TCRdb's listed CDR3 is given. The V and J genes are TRBV2 and TRBJ1-3. Germline-derived CDR1 and CDR2 are SNHLY and FYNNEI. The CDR3 sequence runs 14 residues, both termini included. CDR3 amino acids: CASSAFGLGTGTSF.

CDR3 in amino acids: CASSSRHFQTAGTDTQYF. The CDR3 DNA sequence: TGTGCCAGCAGCTCCCGCCACTTCCAAACGGCGGGCACAGATACGCAGTATTTT. The chain carries TRBV7-4 and TRBJ2-3; D ambiguous. Trimming stripped 4 bases from V and 1 base from J, with 21 bases between. Germline CDR1 and CDR2: SGHVT and SQSDAQ. The CDR3 is made up of 18 amino acids.

This clone was recorded only once. The CDR3 protein is CASSVTGTNTEAFF. DNA of the CDR3: TGTGCCAGCAGTGTTACAGGGACGAACACTGAAGCTTTCTTT. The rearrangement links TRBV2 to TRBJ1-1, with D perhaps matching TRBD1 (6 bases). This CDR3 is 14 amino acids long. Germline V gives CDR1 SNHLY, CDR2 FYNNEI. V lost 4 bases and J lost 1, with 10 bases in between.